Below are 17 T cell receptor beta chains sequenced from a single sample in a study of blood T cell repertoires in COVID-19. The repertoire was sequenced with immunoSEQ multiplex PCR; TCRdb's copy has only in-frame clones and lacks some. Here the sample spans about 360,000 clones, roughly 90% being singletons. Source material: PBMCs or T cells enriched from blood (not recorded which). These receptors were obtained from a woman aged 40 to 50 with acute COVID-19.

The chain combines TRBV11-3 with TRBJ1-1, with a weak D call TRBD1 (5 bases). V dropped 5 bases and J dropped 0 bases, with 7 bases sitting between them. This CDR3 has 13 amino acids. Germline CDR1 reads SGHNT; CDR2 reads YENEEA. CDR3 in DNA: TGTGCCAGCAGCCGCAGGGTGAACACTGAAGCTTTCTTT. It specifies CASSRRVNTEAFF.

V usage is TRBV19 and J usage is TRBJ1-6; a weak D match, TRBD1 (6 bases). Germline V gives CDR1 LNHDA, CDR2 SQIVND (reference sequence). Trimming shortened V by 6 bases and J by 7 bases, and 10 bases separated the two germline ends. The CDR3 consists of 13 residues. Written as DNA, the CDR3 is TGTGCCAGTAGACAGGGACTAAATTCACCCCTCCACTTT. This sequence encodes CASRQGLNSPLHF.

V usage is TRBV5-4 and J usage is TRBJ2-7; the D gene is possibly TRBD1 (6 bases). Germline V gene data show CDR1 as SGHNT and CDR2 as YYREEE (reference sequence). V lost 2 bases to trimming and J lost 5 bases, with 14 bases between them. The CDR3 is 14 residues long. The CDR3 DNA is TGTGCCAGCAGCTTCAGGGGTGGGGTGGACGAGCAGTACTTC. This codes for CASSFRGGVDEQYF.

The chain has TRBV27 and TRBJ1-2; perhaps TRBD1 as D (5 bases). Trimming pared 5 bases from V and 6 bases from J, leaving 13 bases between. The CDR3 is made up of 13 amino acids. CDR1 MNHEY and CDR2 SMNVEV come from the germline V gene (reference sequence). CDR3 sequence (DNA): TGTGCCAGCAGTCATCAGGGAGGGGATGGCTACACCTTC. Translation: CASSHQGGDGYTF.

This chain joins TRBV11-2 and TRBJ2-2; D might be TRBD1 (6 bases). Germline CDR1 is SGHAT and CDR2 is FQNNGV. The V and J ends lost 6 bases and 6 bases respectively, with 17 bases between them. This CDR3 region has 15 residues. CDR3 protein: CASRVQGIVAGELFF. In DNA form, the CDR3 reads TGTGCCAGCAGAGTACAGGGAATAGTAGCCGGGGAGCTGTTTTTT.

The rearrangement links TRBV9 to TRBJ2-3; tentatively, D is TRBD2 (5 bases). The CDR3 has 13 amino acids. Germline-derived CDR1 and CDR2 are SGDLS and YYNGEE. With 6 bases removed from V and 6 bases from J, the gap between germline ends came to 14 bases. The CDR3 here is CASKRKSEDTQYF. For the CDR3, the DNA is TGTGCCAGCAAGCGGAAATCGGAGGATACGCAGTATTTT.

The V gene is TRBV6-2 or TRBV6-3, the J gene TRBJ2-3, with 10 bases aligning to TRBD2. The CDR3 is 15 residues long. Trimming cost V 5 bases and J 4 bases; bases outside gene matches: 6. Germline V lookup: CDR1 MNHEY, CDR2 SVGEGT. The CDR3 sequence is CASSHLAGGADTQYF. The CDR3 nucleotides are TGTGCCAGCAGTCACTTAGCGGGGGGAGCAGATACGCAGTATTTT.

The V gene is TRBV10-3, the J gene TRBJ2-7, with 11 bases aligning to TRBD1. The ends lost 2 bases at V and 3 bases at J; junction bases unmatched: 0. The CDR3 is 14 residues long. Germline assignment: CDR1 ENHRY and CDR2 SYGVKD. The CDR3 DNA is TGTGCCATCAGTGAGGGGACAGGGGGCTACGAGCAGTACTTC. The encoded protein is CAISEGTGGYEQYF.

This chain joins TRBV7-7 and TRBJ2-7; D is perhaps TRBD1 (6 bases). This CDR3 region has 12 residues. In germline, CDR1 is SSHAT, CDR2 FNYEAQ (reference sequence). Trimming left V 9 bases short and J 2 bases short, with 11 bases between. CDR3 coding DNA: TGTGCCAGAAGACAGGCGGCCTACGAGCAGTACTTC. Its translation is CARRQAAYEQYF. Drawing the rest from reference TRBV7-7 and TRBJ2-7, the complete variable domain is GAGVSQSPRYKVTKRGQDVTLRCDPISSHATLYWYQQALGQGPEFLTYFNYEAQPDKSGLPSDRFSAERPEGSISTLTIQRTEQRDSAMYRCARRQAAYEQYFGPGTRLTVT.

The gene calls are TRBV7-8 and TRBJ2-2; 10 bases agree with TRBD1. Germline assignment: CDR1 SGHVS and CDR2 FQNEAQ. V shed 5 bases and J 3 bases; nucleotides not matched to a gene: 9. The CDR3 covers 17 residues. CDR3: CASSPRQGAWYTGELFF. In DNA form, the CDR3 reads TGTGCCAGCAGCCCACGACAGGGGGCATGGTACACCGGGGAGCTGTTTTTT.

The rearrangement joins TRBV6-1 to TRBJ2-5; possibly TRBD1 for D (6 bases). Germline V gene sequence: CDR1 MNHNS, CDR2 SASEGT. The CDR3 length is 14 residues. Trimming removed 3 bases from V and 3 bases from J, with 11 bases in between. The chain's CDR3 is CASSDRGPEETQYF. DNA of the CDR3: TGTGCCAGCAGTGACAGGGGACCTGAAGAGACCCAGTACTTC.

V usage is TRBV13 and J usage is TRBJ2-2; D remains unclear. V lost 4 bases to trimming and J lost 5 bases, with 11 bases between them. The CDR3 loop spans 14 amino acids. The germline CDR1 and CDR2 sequences are PRHDT and FYEKMQ (reference sequence). The CDR3 region is CASSSPGGTGELFF. As DNA, the CDR3 is TGTGCCAGCAGCTCCCCCGGTGGTACCGGGGAGCTGTTTTTT.

The chain uses TRBV11-2 and TRBJ1-6; D gene ambiguous. Germline values: CDR1 SGHAT, CDR2 FQNNGV. Trimming took 2 bases from V and 10 from J, leaving 9 bases between them. This CDR3 contains 13 residues. CDR3 bases: TGTGCCAGCAGCTTATGGCGGGAATCACCCCTCCACTTT. This encodes CASSLWRESPLHF.

This clone was seen just once. The V gene is TRBV5-1, the J gene TRBJ1-2, with 7 bases matching TRBD1. V shed 0 bases and J 6 bases; nucleotides not matched to a gene: 11. This CDR3 is 16 amino acids long. CDR1 and CDR2 from the germline V gene are SGHRS and YFSETQ. The DNA for the CDR3 is TGCGCCAGCAGCTTGGCCCTTGAGGGGGCGCGGCATGGCTACACCTTC. Protein: CASSLALEGARHGYTF.

This chain connects TRBV13 to TRBJ2-7; D is perhaps TRBD1 (6 bases). The CDR3 totals 15 residues. Germline V lookup: CDR1 PRHDT, CDR2 FYEKMQ (reference sequence). Trimming removed 0 bases from V and 1 base from J, with 10 bases in between. CDR3 in amino acids: CASSLGPGASYEQYF. CDR3 bases: TGTGCCAGCAGCTTAGGTCCAGGGGCGTCCTACGAGCAGTACTTC.

This clone was recorded only once. The V call is TRBV10-3, the J call TRBJ2-3; TRBD1 matches at 7 bases. The CDR3 has 15 amino acids. The junction had 4 bases not matched to a gene; V was cut back by 3 bases and J by 1 base. Germline V gene data show CDR1 as ENHRY and CDR2 as SYGVKD. The chain's CDR3 is CAISERGLGTDTQYF. The CDR3 bases are TGTGCCATCAGTGAAAGGGGGCTCGGCACAGATACGCAGTATTTT.

This clone was detected only once. One base away lies a much larger clone, so this may be a sequencing read error. The chain employs TRBV2 and TRBJ1-3; TRBD1 agrees at 10 bases. This CDR3 is built from 15 residues. Losses at the gene ends were 6 bases for V and 0 bases for J; bases not matched to a gene: 2. Germline CDR1 SNHLY, CDR2 FYNNEI. DNA for the CDR3: TGTGCCAGCAGGGGGACAGGGGTCTCTGGAAACACCATATATTTT. This gives the protein CASRGTGVSGNTIYF.